This TCR beta chain was sequenced for a study of blood T cells in healthy people across ages. General study points: A strong correlation was seen between TCR beta diversity and naive T cell percentage. Among long-lived donors, naive CD4+ cells were more numerous and diversity higher than in aged donors.

The ends were cut back, 0 bases at V and 5 bases at J, with 11 bases in the middle. The CDR3 totals 14 residues. Germline V gene sequence: CDR1 SGHDT, CDR2 YYEEEE. PCR was performed a second time for roughly 7 to 11 cycles using a sample-barcoded 5' primer and a J-beta primer mix. Each of the cDNA molecules was tagged by a template-switch adaptor with 12 random nucleotides. All samples yielded 3 million or more CDR3-containing paired-end reads. TCRdb analysed the 5' RACE reads with MiXCR anew, one entry per CDR3 protein. The sample lists 1,800,000 or so distinct CDR3 sequences; approximately 40% were seen once. Of note for this clonotype: Antigen: not known.

The sequence was obtained from a human donor in good health. Sequencing used blood. The rearrangement uses TRBV5-6 and TRBJ1-2; D gene ambiguous. CDR3 nucleotides: TGTGCCAGCAGCTTGGGACACCTTTTATATGGCTACACCTTC. It translates to CASSLGHLLYGYTF.